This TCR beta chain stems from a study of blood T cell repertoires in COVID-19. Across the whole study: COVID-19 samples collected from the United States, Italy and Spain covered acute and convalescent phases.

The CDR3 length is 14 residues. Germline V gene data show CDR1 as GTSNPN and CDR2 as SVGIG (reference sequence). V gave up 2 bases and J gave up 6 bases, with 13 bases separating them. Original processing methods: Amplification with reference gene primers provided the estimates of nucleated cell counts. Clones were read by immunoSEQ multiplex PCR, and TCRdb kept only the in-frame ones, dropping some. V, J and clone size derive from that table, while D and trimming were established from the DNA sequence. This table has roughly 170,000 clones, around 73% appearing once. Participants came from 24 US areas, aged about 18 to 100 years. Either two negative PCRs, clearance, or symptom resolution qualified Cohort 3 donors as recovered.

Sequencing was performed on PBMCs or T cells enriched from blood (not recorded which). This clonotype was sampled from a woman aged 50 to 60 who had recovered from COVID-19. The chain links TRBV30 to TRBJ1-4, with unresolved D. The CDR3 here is CAWSPLYRDEKLFF. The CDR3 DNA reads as TGTGCCTGGAGTCCCCTATACCGGGATGAAAAACTGTTTTTT.